These T cell receptor beta chains were read from a single sample in a study of PD-L1 blockade in urothelial cancer. Using immunoSEQ multiplex PCR, the repertoire was profiled, and TCRdb retains in-frame clones only, with some absent. The sample shows under 130,000 clones, approximately 85% of them seen only once. This material consisted of PBMCs, taken around atezolizumab (anti-PD-L1) treatment. The receptors here all came from a man aged 45-65 years with urothelial cancer. Both conserved end residues are part of each CDR3. A D gene is named only where the DNA matches it firmly. Clone sizes are given selectively: once, few, many, or a class where the clone is expanded.

v_gene	d_gene	j_gene	abundance	CDR3nt	CDR3aa
TRBV15	-	TRBJ2-7	once	TGTGCCACCAGCAGGGTCCAGGGATATAGCGAGCAGTACTTC	CATSRVQGYSEQYF
TRBV5-1	-	TRBJ2-1	-	TGCGCCAGCAGCTTGGTGAGCGGGTTCTCCTACAATGAGCAGTTCTTC	CASSLVSGFSYNEQFF
TRBV5-6	TRBD1	TRBJ2-5	-	TGTGCCAGCAGCTTGGCAGGGGGCCGGGGCCTACAAGAGACCCAGTACTTC	CASSLAGGRGLQETQYF
TRBV11-2	-	TRBJ2-3	-	TGTGCCAGCAGCGGGGGGACCCGCACAGATACGCAGTATTTT	CASSGGTRTDTQYF
TRBV5-6	-	TRBJ2-3	once	TGTGCCAGCAGCTTGGCCGGGAGCCGGACACCTTTT	CASSLAGSRTPF
TRBV5-1	-	TRBJ1-2	once	TGCGCCAGCAGCAAGCAACGGGAGAATGGCTACACCTTC	CASSKQRENGYTF
TRBV7-3	TRBD2	TRBJ2-1	-	TGTGCCAGCAGCCCTCGGACTAGCGGCTACAATGAGCAGTTCTTC	CASSPRTSGYNEQFF
TRBV4-2	-	TRBJ1-2	few	TGTGCCAGCAGCCAAGACCCCCTCAGGACACGCTATGGCTACACCTTC	CASSQDPLRTRYGYTF
TRBV7-2	TRBD2	TRBJ2-3	-	TGTGCCAGCAGCCCGAGACTAGCGGGAGTTGGAGATACGCAGTATTTT	CASSPRLAGVGDTQYF
TRBV2	TRBD2	TRBJ2-2	-	TGTGCCAGCAGGTGGACTAGCGGAAACACCGGGGAGCTGTTTTTT	CASRWTSGNTGELFF
TRBV15	-	TRBJ1-2	-	TGTGCCACCAGCACCCTCGACAGGTCAGGCGGCTACACCTTC	CATSTLDRSGGYTF
TRBV10-3	TRBD1	TRBJ2-5	-	TGTGCCATCAGACGGGATCGACAGGGTTCTCAAGAGACCCAGTACTTC	CAIRRDRQGSQETQYF
TRBV28	TRBD2	TRBJ2-7	-	TGTGCCACCGTACTGCGGGAGTCTCTCGAGCAGTACTTC	CATVLRESLEQYF
TRBV5-1	-	TRBJ2-7	-	TGCGCCAGCAGCTTCTTAGCTTCGCTGAGCTCCTACGAGCAGTACTTC	CASSFLASLSSYEQYF
TRBV18	-	TRBJ2-6	once	TGTGCCAGCTCACCGAGACAGGTCCGCTCTGGGGCCAACGTCCTGACTTTC	CASSPRQVRSGANVLTF